This TCR beta chain was identified during a study of OX40 agonist ivuxolimab in advanced cancers. About the investigation overall: The costimulatory receptor OX40 (CD134) was targeted by ivuxolimab, a fully human IgG2 agonistic monoclonal antibody. Intravenous ivuxolimab was administered to patients every 2 weeks at six dose levels: 0.01, 0.1, 0.3, 1.5, 3 and 10 mg/kg. Of the approximately 50 dose-escalation patients, hepatocellular carcinoma was present in about 20, melanoma in roughly 15, renal cell carcinoma in 9 and head and neck cancer in 9. The dose-escalation cohort was 80% to 90% male with a mean age of approximately 60 years, ranging from roughly 20 to 80. Prior anti-PD-1, anti-PD-L1 or anti-CTLA-4 therapy was permitted, and approximately 41% of dose-escalation patients had received checkpoint inhibitors. Partial responses were achieved by three dose-escalation patients, of whom one had hepatocellular carcinoma and two had cutaneous melanoma. The purpose of peripheral TCRbeta sequencing was to test whether ivuxolimab changed TCR sequence diversity and led to clonal T-cell expansion. The monotherapy dose-escalation portion (N of about 50 patients) of the phase I ivuxolimab trial is reported in the paper. Study-wide findings and limitations: Antigen specificity was not determined for the clonally expanded peripheral T cells. Low levels of normalized T-cell clonal expansion were also seen in some patients who did not respond. After ivuxolimab, CD8+ T cells had more expanded clones than CD4+ T cells on average. In partial responders in the 0.1-3.0 mg/kg groups, normalized peripheral clonal expansion was found to be among the lowest, especially among CD8+ T cells. At doses of 0.1 to 3.0 mg/kg, clonal expansion of both CD4+ and CD8+ blood T cells was observed from baseline to week 6.

The CDR1 and CDR2 encoded by the germline V gene are ENHRY and SYGVKD. The CDR3 sequence holds 16 residues, the cysteine and phenylalanine included. This entry keeps only the CDR3 DNA: 48 bases, framed from base 1. Trimming accounts for 6 bases at V and 8 bases at J, while the number of junction bases matched to no gene is 13. Genomic DNA was extracted from sorted cells for sequencing of the TCRbeta CDR3 region. The immunoSEQ Assay was used to sequence the TCRbeta CDR3 regions. Here the immuneACCESS table is served through TCRdb, limited to in-frame sequences with V and J called. Missing clones are a known gap in these copies; in checked studies unresolved V genes cover under half, and the rest lacks a known reason. Across this sample there are 55,000 to 65,000 clones, with 86% seen only once. Clones ranked in the top ten supply almost 4% of the sample. Patients with a history of autoimmune disease or receiving systemic immunosuppression were excluded from the trial. Peripheral blood for TCR sequencing was collected from all dose cohorts at baseline, on cycle 4 day 1, and on cycle 7 day 1. Samples came from an open-label, multicenter, first-in-human phase I dose-escalation trial of ivuxolimab. Adults with locally advanced or metastatic head and neck squamous cell, hepatocellular, melanoma or renal cell carcinoma were enrolled in the trial. CD4+ and CD8+ T cells were sorted separately from peripheral blood before TCR sequencing.

A word on this clone: Its antigen is still unknown. Base qualities are not provided; no much larger clone lies one nucleotide away.

The sequence links TRBV10-3 to TRBJ1-2; 12 of the junction bases match TRBD1. The sequencing here drew on CD4+ or CD8+ T cells sorted from blood, taken in a trial of the OX40 agonist ivuxolimab. The source of this sequence is an adult with an advanced solid tumor such as melanoma, head and neck, liver or kidney cancer. The DNA sequence follows: TGTGCCATCAGCCCCTTTCCGGGACAGGGGGCCAGGGGCTACACCTTC. Its protein reads: CAISPFPGQGARGYTF.